This TCR beta chain was recorded in a study of human T cells and chemical hapten exposure. Time point meaning: patch test 1, 2 weeks after DPC sensitization. As to treatment: therapeutic diphenylcyclopropenone sensitization with weekly scalp DPC. Unfractionated whole blood yielded total RNA. Using its own MiXCR run on the RACE reads, TCRdb lists one record per CDR3 protein. The table lists 39,000 or so distinct CDR3 sequences, more than 3% of them singletons. Ten or more counts support this clonotype. The germline CDR1 and CDR2 sequences are SQVTM and ANQGSEA. This CDR3 region has 13 residues. The germline V and J ends were trimmed by 7 bases and 3 bases, with 15 bases remaining between them.

The gene calls are TRBV29-1 and TRBJ1-2, with a tentative D call TRBD1 (6 bases). Specimen: whole blood, collected in connection with sensitization to the hapten diphenylcyclopropenone (DPC). This TCR came from a middle-aged man with alopecia areata. Some clones in this sample may be carry-over from other donors' samples. CDR3 coding DNA: TGCAGCGCCGAGGGGACACACGACTATGGCTACACCTTC. It translates to CSAEGTHDYGYTF. The whole variable domain, remainder taken from reference TRBV29-1 and TRBJ1-2, is SAVISQKPSRDICQRGTSLTIQCQVDSQVTMMFWYRQQPGQSLTLIATANQGSEATYESGFVIDKFPISRPNLTFSTLTVSNMSPEDSSIYLCSAEGTHDYGYTFGSGTRLTVV.